Below are 26 T cell receptor beta chains sequenced from a single sample in a study of blood T cell repertoires in COVID-19. Repertoires were generated with immunoSEQ multiplex PCR, while TCRdb's copy carries only in-frame clones and drops some. The sample lists hundreds of thousands of clones; 65% to 85% were seen once. The sample was peripheral blood. These receptors all come from an elderly man with acute or convalescent COVID-19.

The V and J genes are TRBV4-1 and TRBJ2-7; 8 nucleotides agree with TRBD1. CDR3 size: 14 residues. In germline, CDR1 is MGHRA, CDR2 YSYEKL. V lost 4 bases, J lost 0 bases, and 2 bases stayed unmatched. CDR3 sequence: CASSPGQGSYEQYF. CDR3 bases: TGCGCCAGCAGCCCTGGACAGGGCTCCTACGAGCAGTACTTC.

The V and J genes are TRBV25-1 and TRBJ1-4; no clear D. Germline V gene sequence: CDR1 MGHDK, CDR2 SYGVNS. V lost 6 bases, J lost 8 bases, and 16 bases lay in between. The CDR3 totals 14 residues. In nucleotides, the CDR3 is TGTGCCAGCAGCTCCCCGCCGGAGCAGGAAAAACTGTTTTTT. It codes for CASSSPPEQEKLFF. The full variable domain, in which reference TRBV25-1 and TRBJ1-4 provide the parts outside the CDR3, is EADIYQTPRYLVIGTGKKITLECSQTMGHDKMYWYQQDPGMELHLIHYSYGVNSTEKGDLSSESTVSRIRTEHFPLTLESARPSHTSQYLCASSSPPEQEKLFFGSGTQLSVL.

The chain couples TRBV7-2 to TRBJ1-1; D may be TRBD1 (5 bases). From germline, CDR1 is SGHTA and CDR2 FQGNSA. The CDR3 is 14 residues long. Trimming removed 1 base at V and 4 bases at J, with 10 bases between. The CDR3 DNA reads as TGTGCCAGCAGCTTAGATTTGGGGGGCACTGAAGCTTTCTTT. Amino acid sequence: CASSLDLGGTEAFF.

This clone was seen just once. The chain employs TRBV5-1 and TRBJ2-3; D is undetermined. The CDR3 is made up of 15 amino acids. V lost 2 bases, J lost 1 base, and 11 bases lay in between. Looked up from germline, CDR1 is SGHRS and CDR2 is YFSETQ. The CDR3 sequence: CASSFTSSGTDTQYF. The CDR3 bases are TGCGCCAGCAGCTTTACTTCTTCGGGCACAGATACGCAGTATTTT. Together with reference TRBV5-1 and TRBJ2-3, the CDR3 gives the full variable domain: KAGVTQTPRYLIKTRGQQVTLSCSPISGHRSVSWYQQTPGQGLQFLFEYFSETQRNKGNFPGRFSGRQFSNSRSEMNVSTLELGDSALYLCASSFTSSGTDTQYFGPGTRLTVL.

The J gene is TRBJ1-2, the V gene TRBV5-1; the D is unclear. CDR1 SGHRS and CDR2 YFSETQ come from the germline V gene. V gave up 5 bases and J gave up 0 bases, with 8 bases separating them. This CDR3 is built from 13 residues. The CDR3 sequence: CASREVANYGYTF. The CDR3 nucleotides are TGCGCCAGCAGGGAGGTGGCTAACTATGGCTACACCTTC.

The genes are TRBV28 and TRBJ2-7; 9 nucleotides match TRBD2. Unmatched junction bases numbered 7, after V lost 6 bases and J lost 1 base. Germline V lookup: CDR1 MDHEN, CDR2 SYDVKM. This CDR3 has 15 residues. The CDR3 here is CASRPPAGGSYEQYF. CDR3 sequence (DNA): TGTGCCAGCAGACCCCCGGCGGGAGGGTCCTACGAGCAGTACTTC.

The chain recombines TRBV12-5 with TRBJ1-1, with D maybe TRBD1 (5 bases). CDR3 length: 14 amino acids. The germline V gene has CDR1 LGHNT and CDR2 FRNRAP. V lost 1 base to trimming and J lost 6 bases, with 12 bases between them. CDR3 in amino acids: CASGLGHGRAEAFF. CDR3 coding DNA: TGTGCTAGTGGTTTGGGACACGGCAGGGCTGAAGCTTTCTTT.

The CDR3 is CSASIPAGLAGGRPSTDTQYF. The CDR3 nucleotides are TGCAGTGCTAGTATTCCTGCGGGACTAGCGGGGGGCCGACCCTCCACAGATACGCAGTATTTT. The chain recombines TRBV20-1 with TRBJ2-3; 15 nucleotides line up with TRBD2. Germline-derived CDR1 and CDR2 are DFQATT and SNEGSKA (reference sequence). The ends lost 3 bases at V and 2 bases at J; junction bases unmatched: 18. The CDR3 consists of 21 residues.

The chain combines TRBV10-3 with TRBJ1-4, with D uncertain. The germline CDR1 and CDR2 sequences are ENHRY and SYGVKD. The CDR3 has 15 amino acids. V was clipped by 0 bases and J by 3 bases, with 8 bases between them. CDR3 nucleotides: TGTGCCATCAGTGAGTCGATGACACCTAATGAAAAACTGTTTTTT. Residues: CAISESMTPNEKLFF.

The chain has TRBV9 and TRBJ2-1, with 8 bases identical to TRBD2. Germline values: CDR1 SGDLS, CDR2 YYNGEE. Trimming removed 3 bases from V and 11 bases from J; junction bases left unmatched: 16. The CDR3 sequence is 16 residues long. For the CDR3, the DNA is TGTGCCAGCAGCGCCCCGGGTAGCGGGGCGGCCAAGAAGCAGTTCTTC. Translation: CASSAPGSGAAKKQFF.

This sequence joins TRBV29-1 and TRBJ2-3, with 10 bases identical to TRBD2. V shed 6 bases and J 2 bases; nucleotides not matched to a gene: 5. Germline values: CDR1 SQVTM, CDR2 ANQGSEA. The CDR3 has 14 residues. CDR3 loop: CSVRTSGTTDTQYF. CDR3 DNA sequence: TGCAGCGTCCGGACTAGCGGTACCACAGATACGCAGTATTTT.

This clone was found once. The chain joins TRBV3-1 (or the pseudogene TRBV3-2) to TRBJ2-7, with no clear D. CDR1 and CDR2 (germline): LGHDT, YNNKEL (reference sequence). The V gene lost 4 bases and the J gene lost 4 bases, with 11 bases spanning the gap. The CDR3 consists of 13 residues. The CDR3 region has the DNA TGTGCCAGCAGCCTGAGAGGAGATTACGAGCAGTACTTC. Translation: CASSLRGDYEQYF.

This clone appeared once. The chain employs TRBV6-2 or TRBV6-3 and TRBJ1-3; D ambiguous. Germline CDR1 and CDR2: MNHEY and SVGEGT. V was pared by 0 bases and J by 4 bases, with 4 bases between. The CDR3 length is 13 residues. The CDR3 DNA reads TGTGCCAGCAGTTACTCTTCAGGAAACACCATATATTTT. Its translation: CASSYSSGNTIYF.

This sequence joins TRBV5-1 and TRBJ2-5, with D possibly matching TRBD1 (5 bases). There are 13 residues in the CDR3. Per the germline V gene, CDR1 is SGHRS and CDR2 is YFSETQ. The V gene lost 6 bases and the J gene lost 4 bases, with 13 bases spanning the gap. CDR3 loop: CASTQGGAETQYF. Written as DNA, the CDR3 is TGCGCCAGCACCCAGGGTGGCGCAGAGACCCAGTACTTC.

The chain recombines TRBV11-1 with TRBJ2-1, with 10 bases lining up with TRBD1. From germline, CDR1 is SGHAT and CDR2 FQDESV (reference sequence). This CDR3 is 16 amino acids long. After removal of 3 bases from V and 9 bases from J, the junction contained 11 bases not matched to a gene. CDR3 loop: CASSFGGTGDSSEQFF. The CDR3 DNA sequence: TGTGCCAGCAGCTTCGGGGGGACAGGGGATTCGAGTGAGCAGTTCTTC.

The chain combines TRBV7-8 with TRBJ2-5, with TRBD2 matching 10 bases. Losses at the gene ends were 5 bases for V and 4 bases for J; bases not matched to a gene: 7. Per the germline V gene, CDR1 is SGHVS and CDR2 is FQNEAQ. CDR3 length: 15 amino acids. DNA of the CDR3: TGTGCCAGCAGCGGGAGCGGGGGGGCCGGAGAGACCCAGTACTTC. This codes for CASSGSGGAGETQYF. The entire variable domain, with the rest obtained from reference TRBV7-8 and TRBJ2-5, is as follows: GAGVSQSPRYKVAKRGQDVALRCDPISGHVSLFWYQQALGQGPEFLTYFQNEAQLDKSGLPSDRFFAERPEGSVSTLKIQRTQQEDSAVYLCASSGSGGAGETQYFGPGTRLLVL.

CDR3 protein: CASSSPGQGIAFF. In DNA, the CDR3 is TGTGCCAGCAGCTCACCGGGACAGGGTATTGCGTTCTTC. V gene TRBV5-4 combines with J gene TRBJ2-1; 9 nucleotides agree with TRBD1. The CDR3 is made up of 13 amino acids. The germline V gene encodes CDR1 SGHNT and CDR2 YYREEE (reference sequence). With V trimmed by 3 bases and J by 15 bases, 10 bases remained unmatched.

This clone was observed a handful of times. The J gene is TRBJ1-1, the V gene TRBV5-1; D remains ambiguous. The germline V gene encodes CDR1 SGHRS and CDR2 YFSETQ. This CDR3 has 15 residues. V was shortened by 1 base and J by 6 bases, with 16 bases between the two germline ends. The CDR3 region is CASSLSQALRSEAFF. CDR3 in DNA: TGCGCCAGCAGCTTGTCTCAGGCCCTGCGCTCTGAAGCTTTCTTT.

The V and J genes are TRBV5-8 and TRBJ1-6; D not resolved. Germline V CDR1 and CDR2: SGHTS, YDEGEE. With 1 base removed from V and 5 bases from J, the gap between germline ends came to 7 bases. The CDR3 runs to 14 residues. The CDR3 sequence: CASSLLADNSPLHF. CDR3 DNA sequence: TGTGCCAGCAGCTTGTTGGCAGATAATTCACCCCTCCACTTT.

This clone was counted a few times. The chain has TRBV7-2 and TRBJ2-7; 10 bases agree with TRBD1. CDR1 is SGHTA, CDR2 FQGNSA, per germline. The V and J ends lost 2 bases and 4 bases, in that order; junction bases with no gene match: 17. CDR3 size: 19 residues. In DNA form, the CDR3 reads TGTGCCAGCAGCTTATGGATTGGGACAGGGGCCGTTGTCGGGTACGAGCAGTACTTC. This translates into CASSLWIGTGAVVGYEQYF.

This chain uses TRBV18 with TRBJ1-2; D remains unclear. The germline gives CDR1 KGHSH, CDR2 LQKENI. The CDR3 consists of 13 residues. V was cut by 3 bases and J by 3 bases, with 8 bases left in between. This CDR3 reads CASSPVEDYGYTF. The CDR3 nucleotides are TGTGCCAGCTCACCCGTCGAGGACTATGGCTACACCTTC.

V usage is TRBV9 and J usage is TRBJ2-7; the D gene is possibly TRBD2 (6 bases). The CDR3 totals 15 residues. Trimming cost V 3 bases and J 5 bases, with 18 bases left between them. The V gene's germline CDR1 is SGDLS and CDR2 YYNGEE. CDR3: CASSAGGLKEDEQYF. The DNA of the CDR3 is TGTGCCAGCAGCGCCGGAGGGCTCAAAGAAGACGAGCAGTACTTC.

CDR3 loop: CASSLAGISTDTQYF. CDR3 in DNA: TGTGCCAGCAGCTTAGCGGGCATCTCCACAGATACGCAGTATTTT. The rearrangement joins TRBV7-2 to TRBJ2-3, with D unresolved. Trimming cost V 0 bases and J 2 bases, with 9 bases left between them. Germline loops: CDR1 SGHTA, CDR2 FQGNSA. CDR3 length equals 15 residues.

This clone was recorded once. The chain couples TRBV7-9 to TRBJ1-1; a possible D gene is TRBD1 (5 bases). The CDR3 spans 15 residues. Germline CDR1 reads SEHNR; CDR2 reads FQNEAQ (reference sequence). Trimming took off 5 bases at V and 5 bases at J, with 18 bases between the two ends. CDR3 region: CASSPQTGTLTEAFF. Written as DNA, the CDR3 is TGTGCCAGCAGCCCTCAAACCGGGACTTTGACTGAAGCTTTCTTT. The whole variable domain, remainder taken from reference TRBV7-9 and TRBJ1-1, is DTGVSQNPRHKITKRGQNVTFRCDPISEHNRLYWYRQTLGQGPEFLTYFQNEAQLEKSRLLSDRFSAERPKGSFSTLEIQRTEQGDSAMYLCASSPQTGTLTEAFFGQGTRLTVV.

This clone is a singleton in its sample. J is TRBJ1-6 and V is TRBV15; TRBD1 matches at 7 bases. There are 14 residues in the CDR3. After removal of 6 bases from V and 5 bases from J, the junction contained 4 bases not matched to a gene. The germline V gene encodes CDR1 LNHNV and CDR2 YYDKDF (reference sequence). CDR3 protein: CATRSGGHNSPLHF. DNA for the CDR3: TGTGCCACCAGGTCAGGGGGGCATAATTCACCCCTCCACTTT.

The chain has TRBV6-5 and TRBJ1-2, with 9 bases matching TRBD1. Per germline, CDR1 MNHEY and CDR2 SVGAGI. The CDR3 runs 13 residues. V dropped 6 bases and J dropped 7; count of bases not matched to a gene: 6. The DNA of the CDR3 is TGTGCCAGCAGCGCCGGGACAGGGTTTGGCTACACCTTC. Residues: CASSAGTGFGYTF.